The rows below give T cell receptor beta chains drawn from one sample of a study of cytomegalovirus exposure and HLA in healthy donors. Sequencing was performed with immunoSEQ multiplex PCR; in TCRdb, only in-frame clones are kept and a portion is missing. This table holds 200,000 to 300,000 clones, more than 85% found once. The sample was PBMCs. These receptors came from a man aged 18 to 29 in good health and CMV-seropositive. CDR3s include the opening cysteine and the closing phenylalanine or tryptophan. Each record gives: clone size, J gene, D gene, V gene, CDR3 DNA, CDR3 protein. D genes are given only for firm matches. Not every row has a clone size; where given, it reads once, few, many or a size class.

>NA|TRBJ2-3|TRBD1|TRBV6-1
TGTGCCAGCAGTGAGGGGCTGGACAGGGTAACAGATACGCAGTATTTT
CASSEGLDRVTDTQYF
>NA|TRBJ2-6|NA|TRBV27
TGTGCCAGCAGTTCCGCGCTCGGGGCCAACGTCCTGACTTTC
CASSSALGANVLTF
>NA|TRBJ2-7|TRBD1|TRBV7-2
TGTGCCATCTCTCGGACAGGATCCTACGAGCAGTACTTC
CAISRTGSYEQYF
>NA|TRBJ1-1|NA|TRBV5-1
TGCGCCAGCAGCGAATTAGGATTTGGAGAAGAAGCTTTCTTT
CASSELGFGEEAFF
>NA|TRBJ2-7|NA|TRBV9
TGTGCCAGCAGCTCATCTACGCTCGGGCACGAGCAGTACTTC
CASSSSTLGHEQYF
>NA|TRBJ1-2|TRBD1|TRBV7-9
TGTGCCAGCAGCACCCGACAGGGGAGTGACTATGGCTACACCTTC
CASSTRQGSDYGYTF
>NA|TRBJ1-1|TRBD1|TRBV10-3
TGTGCCATCAGTGACAGGGGGTCTCGGACAGCTGAAGCTTTCTTT
CAISDRGSRTAEAFF
>NA|TRBJ2-5|NA|TRBV5-6
TGTGCCAGCAGTTTTAGCAGCCAGGAGACCCAGTACTTC
CASSFSSQETQYF
>once|TRBJ2-3|NA|TRBV6-5
TGTGCCAGCAGTTACCCGGGCGCAGATACGCAGTATTTT
CASSYPGADTQYF
>NA|TRBJ1-2|NA|TRBV30
TGTGCCTGGAGTGTGACCCTGAACTATGGCTACACCTTC
CAWSVTLNYGYTF
>NA|TRBJ2-7|NA|TRBV7-9
TGTGCCAGCAGCACGGACCTCCAGGAGTACTTC
CASSTDLQEYF
>NA|TRBJ2-1|NA|TRBV30
TGTGCCTGGGGTAGGCTCAATGAGCAGTTCTTC
CAWGRLNEQFF
>NA|TRBJ2-7|TRBD2|TRBV9
TGTGCCAGCAGCGTGGGTCCAAGCGGGAGGGCCACCTACGAGCAGTACTTC
CASSVGPSGRATYEQYF
>NA|TRBJ2-5|TRBD1|TRBV5-1
TGCGCCAGCAGCCCAGGGGGCATGGAGACCCAGTACTTC
CASSPGGMETQYF
>NA|TRBJ1-1|NA|TRBV6-5
TGTGCCAGCATACGGGACCGAAAGGGCGCTGAAGCTTTCTTT
CASIRDRKGAEAFF
>NA|TRBJ2-1|NA|TRBV27
TGTGCCAGCAGTAGAGGAGGGACGGTCCTCTCTTTCAATGAGCAGTTCTTC
CASSRGGTVLSFNEQFF
>NA|TRBJ1-1|NA|TRBV11-2
TGTGCCAGCAGCCCCTGGACAGCCTACTCTGAAGCTTTCTTT
CASSPWTAYSEAFF
>NA|TRBJ2-1|NA|TRBV6-1
TGTGCCAGCAACCCAGGGGAACCCTACAATGAGCAGTTCTTC
CASNPGEPYNEQFF
>NA|TRBJ2-2|TRBD1|TRBV7-7
TGTGCCAGCAGCCTACAGGGGCCGAACACCGGGGAGCTGTTTTTT
CASSLQGPNTGELFF
>NA|TRBJ1-1|NA|TRBV5-1
TGCGCCAGCAGCCTAGCCCAGGGCACTGAAGCTTTCTTT
CASSLAQGTEAFF
>NA|TRBJ2-7|NA|TRBV4-3
TGCGCCAGCAGCGGACAGCCAGGCTCCTACGAGCAGTACTTC
CASSGQPGSYEQYF
>NA|TRBJ2-5|NA|TRBV7-3
TGTGCCAGCAGCTTTCAGCGGGCGACCCAAGAGACCCAGTACTTC
CASSFQRATQETQYF
>few|TRBJ1-2|NA|TRBV7-9
TGTGCCAGCAGCCGGGACACCCTCACCTATGGCTACACCTTC
CASSRDTLTYGYTF
>NA|TRBJ2-1|TRBD1|TRBV27
TGTGCCAGGGGGGACAGGGTCTCAGCCGGTGAGCAGTTCTTC
CARGDRVSAGEQFF
>NA|TRBJ2-1|TRBD2|TRBV7-3
TGTGCCAGCAGCTTAGCCCCCCTACGGGAGGGGTACAATGAGCAGTTCTTC
CASSLAPLREGYNEQFF
>NA|TRBJ2-3|NA|TRBV9
TGTGCCAGCAGCCAAATACGGGCAGGGGCCGCAGATACGCAGTATTTT
CASSQIRAGAADTQYF
>NA|TRBJ2-1|TRBD1|TRBV5-5
TGTGCCAGCAGCACGGGACAGGGGATGAATGAGCAGTTCTTC
CASSTGQGMNEQFF
>NA|TRBJ2-1|TRBD1|TRBV6-5
TGTGCCAGCAAAAAGGGACAGTCATACAATGAGCAGTTCTTC
CASKKGQSYNEQFF
>NA|TRBJ1-1|NA|TRBV2
TGTGCCAGCCACTTGGACAGTAACACTGAAGCTTTCTTT
CASHLDSNTEAFF
>NA|TRBJ2-5|TRBD1|TRBV7-7
TGTGCCAGCAGCTTGACCCGGGACAGGGGTGAGACCCAGTACTTC
CASSLTRDRGETQYF
>once|TRBJ1-1|TRBD1|TRBV5-1
TGCGCCAGCAGCTTGACCGGGACAGCCAAACTGAACACTGAAGCTTTCTTT
CASSLTGTAKLNTEAFF
>NA|TRBJ2-7|NA|TRBV27
TGTGCCAGCGGGATCCTTTACGAGCAGTACTTC
CASGILYEQYF
>once|TRBJ2-1|TRBD2|TRBV7-9
TGTGCCAGCAGCTTCTCTAGCGGGACGGGGAATGAGCAGTTCTTC
CASSFSSGTGNEQFF
>once|TRBJ1-1|NA|TRBV7-2
TGTGCCAGCAGCTTAGATCTCGGGGCAACTGAAGCTTTCTTT
CASSLDLGATEAFF